This TCR beta chain was recovered during a study of CD8 T cells in ankylosing spondylitis. Only a few counts were recorded for this clonotype. Germline CDR1 and CDR2: SGHVS and FNYEAQ. The CDR3 consists of 14 residues. V lost 6 bases and J 0 bases, leaving 6 bases between the germline ends. One entry per CDR3 protein results from TCRdb running MiXCR on the 5' RACE reads. The data contain roughly 130,000 distinct CDR3 sequences, about 8% of them seen just once; the ten biggest clones take up 7.3%. The specimen was synovial fluid, either unsorted or a sorted T cell fraction (not recorded which). The clonotype originates from a male donor with ankylosing spondylitis. This chain links TRBV7-6 with TRBJ2-6; no reliable D call. CDR3 nucleotides: TGTGCCAGCAGGTTGAACTCTGGGGCCAACGTCCTGACTTTC. This gives the protein CASRLNSGANVLTF.